This is a list of T cell receptor beta chains from one sample in a study of regulatory T cells in long-lasting Graves disease. TCRdb redid the calling of the multiplex PCR reads with MiXCR, one entry per CDR3 protein. There are 580,000 or so distinct CDR3 sequences in the sample; about 15% occur only once, and more than 10% lies in the top ten. These records were also assigned to another study, of T cells in Graves' hyperthyroidism and ophthalmopathy.

Sequenced material: peripheral blood mononuclear cells (PBMCs), taken at new diagnosis, from a patient treated with antithyroid drugs. These receptors all stem from a man younger than 35 with Graves disease. The CDR3 runs from the conserved cysteine through the conserved F or W. Each record gives: J gene, D gene, V gene, clone size, CDR3 protein, CDR3 DNA. The D gene is left open where the match is weak. Some rows have no size entry. The others give once, few or many, or a class for an expanded clone.

TRBJ1-2	-	TRBV19	few	CASSILVSSNYGYTF	TGTGCCAGTAGTATACTCGTCAGTTCTAACTATGGCTACACCTTC
TRBJ1-6	-	TRBV3-1	-	CASSQDAGSSPLHF	TGTGCCAGCAGCCAAGATGCAGGGAGCTCACCCCTCCACTTT
TRBJ1-5	-	TRBV28	-	CASTLYRDPNQPQHF	TGTGCCAGCACCCTATACCGGGACCCCAATCAGCCCCAGCATTTT
TRBJ1-2	-	TRBV2	-	CASSDSGTFQGYTF	TGTGCCAGCAGTGATTCGGGGACCTTCCAAGGCTACACCTTC
TRBJ2-3	-	TRBV30	many	CAWTELRTDTQYF	TGTGCCTGGACGGAGCTCCGCACAGATACGCAGTATTTT
TRBJ2-7	-	TRBV7-9	many	CASSMDVYEQYF	TGTGCCAGCAGCATGGACGTCTACGAGCAGTACTTC
TRBJ1-4	-	TRBV9	once	CASSAKTATNEKLFF	TGTGCCAGCAGCGCGAAAACTGCAACTAATGAAAAACTGTTTTTT
TRBJ2-1	-	TRBV28	-	CASSFGGTNEQFF	TGTGCCAGCAGTTTCGGGGGAACCAATGAGCAGTTCTTC
TRBJ2-3	TRBD2	TRBV12-3/TRBV12-4	many	CASMGLAGGQSTDTQYF	TGTGCCAGCATGGGACTAGCGGGAGGGCAGAGCACAGATACGCAGTATTTT
TRBJ1-6	-	TRBV7-2	many	CASSLGALGVSPLHF	TGTGCCAGCAGCTTAGGAGCCCTAGGGGTCTCACCCCTCCACTTT
TRBJ2-1	-	TRBV20-1	many	CSGKGPWAEQFF	TGCAGTGGAAAGGGGCCTTGGGCTGAGCAGTTCTTC
TRBJ1-4	-	TRBV12-3/TRBV12-4	-	CASSFRARNEKLFF	TGTGCCAGCAGTTTCAGGGCAAGGAATGAAAAACTGTTTTTT
TRBJ2-1	-	TRBV10-3	few	CASSETLSGGRVF	TGTGCCAGCAGTGAAACCCTGAGCGGAGGTCGGGTCTTC
TRBJ2-7	TRBD2	TRBV13	many	CASSYTSGSLTYEQYF	TGTGCCAGCAGCTACACAAGCGGGAGTCTGACCTACGAGCAGTACTTC
TRBJ2-7	-	TRBV5-5	few	CASSAARGAYEQYF	TGTGCCAGCAGCGCAGCTAGAGGGGCCTACGAGCAGTACTTC
TRBJ1-1	TRBD1	TRBV19	few	CASSATGATYKAFF	TGTGCCAGTAGTGCAACAGGGGCGACATACAAAGCTTTCTTT
TRBJ2-5	-	TRBV29-1	many	CSVDVFQTQYF	TGCAGCGTTGATGTGTTCCAGACCCAGTACTTC
TRBJ1-1	TRBD1	TRBV5-4	few	CASSAGGGFTDAFF	TGTGCCAGCAGCGCAGGGGGCGGGTTCACTGATGCTTTCTTT
TRBJ2-2	TRBD1	TRBV7-3	many	CASSWGQGGTGELFF	TGTGCCAGCAGCTGGGGACAGGGAGGCACCGGGGAGCTGTTTTTT
TRBJ2-7	-	TRBV28	many	CASGRDQYF	TGTGCCAGCGGGCGGGACCAGTACTTC
TRBJ2-1	-	TRBV9	-	CASNRASPGYNEQFF	TGTGCCAGCAACCGTGCGTCCCCAGGGTACAATGAGCAGTTCTTC